The 8 T cell receptor beta chains presented below share a single source sample, sequenced in a study of T cell repertoires in cytomegalovirus infection (dated by TCRdb to 2018 to 2020). The listed sequencing device is Illumina HiSeq 1500. TCRdb handled the public reads itself, with Q25 trimming in fastp and clone calling in MiXCR, and kept productive beta chains. When rows share a CDR3 protein, they turn into one entry using the most common DNA and genes. Counted in this sample were hundreds of thousands of distinct CDR3 sequences; about 24% of them appeared once. Together, the top ten hold under 8.5% of the sample. The source material was CD8+ T cells from PBMCs. The receptors shown here come from a human donor in good health (CMV status not recorded). Some clones in this sample may be carry-over from other donors' samples.

This clonotype was observed many times. The J gene is TRBJ1-1, the V gene TRBV6-1; D uncertain. The CDR3 is 14 amino acids. Germline-derived CDR1 and CDR2 are MNHNS and SASEGT. Between the trimmed V and J ends, which lost 7 bases and 1 base, there was a span of 13 bases. The CDR3: CASTDISWNTEAFF. CDR3 bases: TGTGCCAGCACCGATATTTCCTGGAACACTGAAGCTTTCTTT.

In this sample, this clonotype turned up a few times. V gene TRBV20-1 combines with J gene TRBJ2-3, with 14 bases matching TRBD2. The CDR3 consists of 19 residues. CDR1 DFQATT and CDR2 SNEGSKA come from the germline V gene (reference sequence). J was trimmed by 6 bases and V by 6 bases; bases with no gene match: 20. CDR3 loop: CSALRLAGGPVEQRDTQYF. CDR3 sequence (DNA): TGCAGTGCGCTAAGACTAGCGGGGGGGCCCGTGGAACAAAGGGATACGCAGTATTTT.

This clonotype was observed at least ten times. The chain combines TRBV7-3 with TRBJ2-2; possibly TRBD1 for D (6 bases). The germline V gene has CDR1 SGHTA and CDR2 FQGTGA. The CDR3 loop spans 15 amino acids. Trimming took 0 bases from V and 5 from J, leaving 10 bases between them. The CDR3 DNA reads as TGTGCCAGCAGCTTAACGGGGGCCGGGACCGGGGAGCTGTTTTTT. Its protein is CASSLTGAGTGELFF.

This clonotype was counted between two and nine times. This chain links TRBV28 with TRBJ2-7; D is undetermined. V was pared by 5 bases and J by 2 bases, with 13 bases between. The CDR3 runs 14 residues. Germline V gene data show CDR1 as MDHEN and CDR2 as SYDVKM. As DNA, the CDR3 is TGTGCCAGCAGTCCCCCAGACCCTACCTACGAGCAGTACGTC. Translating gives CASSPPDPTYEQYV.

With regard to this clonotype: This sequence may be a read error, since a much larger clone differs from it by one base. This chain connects TRBV7-2 to TRBJ1-5, with 8 nucleotides matching TRBD1. The germline gives CDR1 SGHTA, CDR2 FQGNSA. CDR3 size: 15 residues. The CDR3 protein is CVSSSDRGGNQPQHF. The CDR3, as DNA: TGTGTCAGCAGCTCAGACAGGGGAGGCAATCAGCCCCAGCATTTT.

The chain combines TRBV19 with TRBJ2-7; maybe TRBD2 (6 bases). The CDR3 contains 14 residues. Trimming removed 5 bases from V and 0 bases from J, with 11 bases in between. Germline V gene data show CDR1 as LNHDA and CDR2 as SQIVND (reference sequence). CDR3 amino acids: CASSPRLDSYEQYF. CDR3 nucleotides: TGTGCCAGTAGTCCCCGACTAGACTCCTACGAGCAGTACTTC.

The V call is TRBV14, the J call TRBJ2-1; D is possibly TRBD1 or TRBD2 (7 bases each). The germline gives CDR1 SGHDN, CDR2 FVKESK. This CDR3 comprises 16 residues. V was trimmed by 1 base and J by 8 bases, leaving 18 bases between them. The chain's CDR3 is CASSQVQGGPGYEQFF. In DNA form, the CDR3 reads TGTGCCAGCAGCCAAGTTCAGGGGGGGCCTGGCTATGAGCAGTTCTTC.

The chain recombines TRBV28 with TRBJ2-7; TRBD1 aligns across 9 bases. V dropped 5 bases and J dropped 6; count of bases not matched to a gene: 8. CDR3 length: 14 amino acids. Germline-derived CDR1 and CDR2 are MDHEN and SYDVKM. CDR3 region: CASSPGTGSREQYV. Here the CDR3 DNA reads TGTGCCAGCAGTCCCGGGACAGGGAGTCGCGAGCAGTACGTC.